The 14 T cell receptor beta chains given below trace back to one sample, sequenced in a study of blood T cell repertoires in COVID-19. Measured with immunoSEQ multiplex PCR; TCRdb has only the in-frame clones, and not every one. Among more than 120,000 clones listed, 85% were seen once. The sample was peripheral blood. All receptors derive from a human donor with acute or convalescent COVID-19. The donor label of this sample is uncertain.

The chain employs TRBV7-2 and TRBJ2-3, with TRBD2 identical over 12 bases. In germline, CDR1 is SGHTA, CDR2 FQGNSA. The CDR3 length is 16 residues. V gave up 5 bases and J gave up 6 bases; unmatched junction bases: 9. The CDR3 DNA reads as TGTGCCAGCAGCGCCGGGACTAGCGGGTGGATTGATACGCAGTATTTT. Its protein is CASSAGTSGWIDTQYF.

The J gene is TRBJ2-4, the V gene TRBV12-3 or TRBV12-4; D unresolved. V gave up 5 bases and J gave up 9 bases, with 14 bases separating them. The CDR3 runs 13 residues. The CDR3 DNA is TGTGCCAGCAGTAAAAGCGACGTACCCATTCAGTACTTC. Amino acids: CASSKSDVPIQYF.

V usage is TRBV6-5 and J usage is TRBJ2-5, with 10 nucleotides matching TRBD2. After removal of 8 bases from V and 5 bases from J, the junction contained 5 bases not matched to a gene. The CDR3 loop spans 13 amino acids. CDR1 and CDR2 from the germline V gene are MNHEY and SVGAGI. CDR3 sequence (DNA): TGTGCCAGCCTAGCGGGAGCCGTCGAGACCCAGTACTTC. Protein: CASLAGAVETQYF.

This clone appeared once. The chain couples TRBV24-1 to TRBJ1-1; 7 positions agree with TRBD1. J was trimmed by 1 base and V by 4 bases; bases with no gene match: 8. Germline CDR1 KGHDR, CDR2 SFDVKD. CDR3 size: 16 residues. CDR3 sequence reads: CATSERPGQKNTEAFF. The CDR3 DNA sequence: TGTGCCACCAGTGAACGACCGGGACAGAAGAACACTGAAGCTTTCTTT.

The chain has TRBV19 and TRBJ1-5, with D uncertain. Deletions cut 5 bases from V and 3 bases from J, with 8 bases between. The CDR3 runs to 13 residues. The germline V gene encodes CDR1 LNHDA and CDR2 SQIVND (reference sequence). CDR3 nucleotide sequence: TGTGCCAGTAGTCGCCACTACAATCAGCCCCAGCATTTT. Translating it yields CASSRHYNQPQHF. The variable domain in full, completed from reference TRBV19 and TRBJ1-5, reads DGGITQSPKYLFRKEGQNVTLSCEQNLNHDAMYWYRQDPGQGLRLIYYSQIVNDFQKGDIAEGYSVSREKKESFPLTVTSAQKNPTAFYLCASSRHYNQPQHFGDGTRLSIL.

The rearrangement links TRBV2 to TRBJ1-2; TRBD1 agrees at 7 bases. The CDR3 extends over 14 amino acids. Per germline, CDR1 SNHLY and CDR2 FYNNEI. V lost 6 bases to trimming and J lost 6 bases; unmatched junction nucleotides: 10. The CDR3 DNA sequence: TGTGCCAGCAGCGCAGGGGGGCCCCGCGATGGCTACACCTTC. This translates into CASSAGGPRDGYTF.

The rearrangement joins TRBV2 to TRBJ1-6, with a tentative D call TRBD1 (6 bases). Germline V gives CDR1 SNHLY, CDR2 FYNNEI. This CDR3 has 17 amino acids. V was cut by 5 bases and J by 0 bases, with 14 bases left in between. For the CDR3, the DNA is TGTGCCAGCAGTCCCGGGACAAAAAGCTCCTATAATTCACCCCTCCACTTT. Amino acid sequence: CASSPGTKSSYNSPLHF.

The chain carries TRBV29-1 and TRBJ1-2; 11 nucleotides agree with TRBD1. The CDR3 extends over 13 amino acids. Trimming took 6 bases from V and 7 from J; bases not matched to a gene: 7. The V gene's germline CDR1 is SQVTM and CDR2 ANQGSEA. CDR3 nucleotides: TGCAGCGTCCTTGGACAGGGGGCTACTGGCTACACCTTC. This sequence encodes CSVLGQGATGYTF.

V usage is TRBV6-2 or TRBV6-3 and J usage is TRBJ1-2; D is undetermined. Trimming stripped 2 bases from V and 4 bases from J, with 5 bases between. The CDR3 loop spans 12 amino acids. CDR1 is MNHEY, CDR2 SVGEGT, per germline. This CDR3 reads CASSYPSYGYTF. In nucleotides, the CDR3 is TGTGCCAGCAGTTACCCCTCCTATGGCTACACCTTC.

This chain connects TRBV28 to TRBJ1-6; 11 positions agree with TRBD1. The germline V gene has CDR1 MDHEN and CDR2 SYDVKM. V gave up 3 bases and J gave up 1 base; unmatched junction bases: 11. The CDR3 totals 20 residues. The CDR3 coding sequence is TGTGCCAGCAGTTTTTACCGGACAGGGGGCAGAGCGTCCTATAATTCACCCCTCCACTTT. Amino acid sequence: CASSFYRTGGRASYNSPLHF.

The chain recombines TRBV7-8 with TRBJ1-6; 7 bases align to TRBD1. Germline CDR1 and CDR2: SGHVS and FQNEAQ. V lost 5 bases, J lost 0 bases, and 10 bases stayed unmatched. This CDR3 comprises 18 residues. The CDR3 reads CASSARPGQSSYNSPLHF. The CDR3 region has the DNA TGTGCCAGCAGCGCCCGCCCGGGACAGAGCTCCTATAATTCACCCCTCCACTTT. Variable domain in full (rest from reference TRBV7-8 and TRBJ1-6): GAGVSQSPRYKVAKRGQDVALRCDPISGHVSLFWYQQALGQGPEFLTYFQNEAQLDKSGLPSDRFFAERPEGSVSTLKIQRTQQEDSAVYLCASSARPGQSSYNSPLHFGNGTRLTVT.

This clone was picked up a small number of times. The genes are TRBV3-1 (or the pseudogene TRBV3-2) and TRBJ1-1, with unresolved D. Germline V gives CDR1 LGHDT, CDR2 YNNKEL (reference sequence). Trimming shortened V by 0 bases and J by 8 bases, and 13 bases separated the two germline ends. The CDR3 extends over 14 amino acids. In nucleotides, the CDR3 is TGTGCCAGCAGCCAAGAATCGGCCCGGAGAGAAGCTTTCTTT. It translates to CASSQESARREAFF.

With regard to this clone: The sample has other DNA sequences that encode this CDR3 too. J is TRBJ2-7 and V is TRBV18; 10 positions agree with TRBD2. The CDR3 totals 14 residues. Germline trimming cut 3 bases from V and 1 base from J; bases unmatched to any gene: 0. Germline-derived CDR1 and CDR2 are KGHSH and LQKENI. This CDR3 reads CASSPTSGSYEQYV. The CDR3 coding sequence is TGTGCCAGCTCACCGACTAGCGGGTCCTACGAGCAGTACGTC.

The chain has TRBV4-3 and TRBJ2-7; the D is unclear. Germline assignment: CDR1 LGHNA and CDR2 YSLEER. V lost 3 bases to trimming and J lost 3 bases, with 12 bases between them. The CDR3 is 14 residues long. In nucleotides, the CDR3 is TGCGCCAGCAGCCACAGTCTTGGTGGCTACGAGCAGTACGTC. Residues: CASSHSLGGYEQYV.